The 21 T cell receptor beta chains below come from one sample, sequenced in a study of shared clonotypes between healthy human individuals (dated by TCRdb to about 2020). The library was built by means of the immunoSEQ multiplex PCR assay. Entries here come from immuneACCESS through TCRdb and include only in-frame sequences with V and J called. Some clones fail to appear in such tables; in the studies checked, an unresolved V gene covers under half of the shortfall, and the cause of the remainder is unknown. The sample table lists roughly 1 million clones, about 74% of them with a count of one. About 1.5% of the sample goes to the ten largest clones. The sequenced sample consisted of memory CD4+ T cells sorted from blood. Read against the paper, the sample's cell subset or site label means: CD45RA-negative fraction. The receptors come from a man in his late teens or twenties in good health.

The chain is built from TRBV27 and TRBJ1-5; unclear D gene. Trimming removed 2 bases from V and 0 bases from J, with 8 bases in between. The CDR3 is 15 amino acids. From germline, CDR1 is MNHEY and CDR2 SMNVEV (reference sequence). The CDR3 region is CASSLVGNSNQPQHF. DNA of the CDR3: TGTGCCAGCAGTTTAGTAGGGAATAGCAATCAGCCCCAGCATTTT.

V is TRBV6-5 and J is TRBJ1-2; D is possibly TRBD1 (5 bases). This CDR3 region has 12 residues. V lost 5 bases, J lost 6 bases, and 10 bases lay in between. Germline V lookup: CDR1 MNHEY, CDR2 SVGAGI. The CDR3 protein is CASSPGQNGYTF. CDR3 nucleotides: TGTGCCAGCAGTCCAGGGCAGAATGGCTACACCTTC.

CDR3 in DNA: TGTGCCAGCCCACAGGCATTTGGGGTAAGACTAGCGGGAGCGGTAGGAGATACGCAGTATTTT. It codes for CASPQAFGVRLAGAVGDTQYF. J is TRBJ2-3 and V is TRBV21-1; the table assigns TRBD2, which was not confirmed against the DNA. TRBV21-1 is a known pseudogene. CDR3 length equals 21 residues.

The rearrangement uses TRBV7-2 and TRBJ2-7; 10 bases are shared with TRBD1. The germline V gene has CDR1 SGHTA and CDR2 FQGNSA. The CDR3 is made up of 15 amino acids. The junction had 8 bases not matched to a gene; V was cut back by 4 bases and J by 5 bases. DNA of the CDR3: TGTGCCAGCAGCTGGTCTGGACAGGGGGGGAACGAGCAGTACTTC. The encoded protein is CASSWSGQGGNEQYF.

The chain has TRBV6-4 and TRBJ1-6, with TRBD1 matching 9 bases. J was trimmed by 6 bases and V by 6 bases; bases with no gene match: 9. The CDR3 loop spans 16 amino acids. From germline, CDR1 is MRHNA and CDR2 SNTAGT. The DNA of the CDR3 is TGTGCCAGCAGATTACAGGGGGCCCAACTTAATTCACCCCTCCACTTT. It codes for CASRLQGAQLNSPLHF.

A few counts support this clone. V usage is TRBV6-1 and J usage is TRBJ2-2; 9 positions match TRBD1. The germline CDR1 and CDR2 sequences are MNHNS and SASEGT. V shed 4 bases and J 3 bases; nucleotides not matched to a gene: 3. The CDR3 loop spans 15 amino acids. This CDR3 is CASSVDRGYTGELFF. The DNA of the CDR3 is TGTGCCAGCAGTGTAGACAGGGGGTACACCGGGGAGCTGTTTTTT.

The chain joins TRBV27 to TRBJ1-2; 7 bases agree with TRBD1. Per germline, CDR1 MNHEY and CDR2 SMNVEV (reference sequence). This CDR3 comprises 15 residues. The junction had 11 bases not matched to a gene; V was cut back by 4 bases and J by 6 bases. CDR3 nucleotides: TGTGCCAGCAGTTCACCCGGGACAGTGAAGAATGGCTACACCTTC. Translation gives CASSSPGTVKNGYTF.

This rearrangement joins TRBV5-1 to TRBJ2-5; 13 bases fit TRBD2. The ends lost 4 bases at V and 1 base at J; junction bases unmatched: 4. Germline-derived CDR1 and CDR2 are SGHRS and YFSETQ. The CDR3 runs to 16 residues. The CDR3 DNA sequence: TGCGCCAGCAGCCGAAGACTAGCGGGGGGCCAAGAGACCCAGTACTTC. Protein: CASSRRLAGGQETQYF.

The chain combines TRBV4-2 with TRBJ1-1, with D unclear. The germline V gene encodes CDR1 LGHNA and CDR2 YNFKEQ. The CDR3 is 15 residues long. The V and J ends lost 3 bases and 0 bases respectively, with 11 bases between them. The CDR3 here is CASSHVSALNTEAFF. The DNA of the CDR3 is TGTGCCAGCAGCCATGTCAGCGCATTGAACACTGAAGCTTTCTTT.

The CDR3 bases are TGTGCCAGCAGCCCAAGGGAGGATACGCAGTATTTT. Protein product: CASSPREDTQYF. This chain joins TRBV9 and TRBJ2-3; a weak D match, TRBD2 (5 bases). The germline V gene encodes CDR1 SGDLS and CDR2 YYNGEE. The CDR3 runs to 12 residues. V lost 4 bases and J lost 6, with 9 bases in between.

The chain combines TRBV30 with TRBJ1-4; TRBD1 matches at 9 bases. The germline V gene encodes CDR1 GTSNPN and CDR2 SVGIG (reference sequence). The CDR3 is 14 amino acids. The trim removed 3 bases at V and 8 bases at J, leaving 7 bases unmatched. CDR3 nucleotide sequence: TGTGCCTGGAGCACAGGGGGCGCTGGGGAAAAACTGTTTTTT. Encoded protein: CAWSTGGAGEKLFF.

The CDR3 DNA reads TGTGCCAGCAGCTTAGGCTTTCACGGCTACGAGCAGTACTTC. Residues: CASSLGFHGYEQYF. The V gene is TRBV7-2, the J gene TRBJ2-7; D unresolved. This CDR3 is built from 14 residues. Germline-derived CDR1 and CDR2 are SGHTA and FQGNSA. V dropped 1 base and J dropped 3 bases, with 10 bases sitting between them.

The genes are TRBV28 and TRBJ1-2; 9 bases match TRBD1. Germline V gene data show CDR1 as MDHEN and CDR2 as SYDVKM. The ends lost 1 base at V and 2 bases at J; junction bases unmatched: 14. This CDR3 region has 19 residues. The CDR3 sequence: CASSLSGRAGTGTNYGYTF. In nucleotides, the CDR3 is TGTGCCAGCAGTTTATCAGGCCGGGCGGGGACAGGGACCAACTATGGCTACACCTTC.

This clone was counted between two and nine times. The chain employs TRBV30 and TRBJ2-7, with 12 bases lining up with TRBD1. The junction had 8 bases not matched to a gene; V was cut back by 5 bases and J by 6 bases. Germline lookup yields CDR1 GTSNPN and CDR2 SVGIG (reference sequence). This CDR3 has 14 residues. CDR3 bases: TGTGCCTGGGACCTGGGACAGGGGGCATTCGAGCAGTACTTC. Translating gives CAWDLGQGAFEQYF.

V gene TRBV6-1 combines with J gene TRBJ1-6; D not certain. CDR1 is MNHNS and CDR2 is SASEGT in the germline V gene. V gave up 8 bases and J gave up 7 bases, with 12 bases separating them. The CDR3 runs 13 residues. The CDR3 nucleotides are TGTGCCAGCGCGAGGACCAACAATTCACCCCTCCACTTT. Translating gives CASARTNNSPLHF.

The chain links TRBV5-1 to TRBJ1-2; D not certain. The CDR3 is 12 amino acids. In germline, CDR1 is SGHRS, CDR2 YFSETQ. With 6 bases removed from V and 8 bases from J, the gap between germline ends came to 14 bases. CDR3 sequence reads: CASTIDSGGYTF. CDR3 DNA sequence: TGCGCCAGCACCATAGACTCGGGCGGCTACACCTTC.

Concerning this clone itself: Other DNA sequences in this specimen translate into the identical CDR3. The chain joins TRBV6-1 to TRBJ1-1; tentatively, D is TRBD1 (5 bases). The CDR3 covers 13 residues. Germline V gene data show CDR1 as MNHNS and CDR2 as SASEGT. Trimming removed 4 bases from V and 1 base from J, with 7 bases in between. The CDR3 nucleotides are TGTGCCAGCAGTGCGACAGCGAACACTGAAGCTTTCTTT. Encoded protein: CASSATANTEAFF.

J is TRBJ1-4 and V is TRBV27; a weak D match, TRBD1 (5 bases). Germline V gene data show CDR1 as MNHEY and CDR2 as SMNVEV (reference sequence). This CDR3 has 12 residues. V lost 3 bases, J lost 11 bases, and 10 bases lay in between. This CDR3 reads CASSFRDGKLFF. The CDR3 nucleotides read TGTGCCAGCAGTTTCAGGGATGGGAAACTGTTTTTT.

CDR3 sequence reads: CASTPTSGGNTDTQYF. CDR3 nucleotide sequence: TGTGCCAGCACCCCGACTAGCGGGGGGAACACAGATACGCAGTATTTT. The chain has TRBV28 and TRBJ2-3; 13 nucleotides agree with TRBD2. The V and J ends lost 7 bases and 2 bases, in that order; junction bases with no gene match: 6. From germline, CDR1 is MDHEN and CDR2 SYDVKM. CDR3 length: 16 residues.

The chain combines TRBV23-1 with TRBJ2-5; 7 bases are a match to TRBD1. TRBV23-1 is an ORF for which the function is uncertain. The J segment lost 1 base and the V segment lost 2 bases, leaving 10 bases of the junction unmatched. The CDR3 is 17 amino acids. The CDR3 reads CASSQALSRDSQETQYF. The DNA for the CDR3 is TGCGCCAGCAGTCAAGCTCTTTCTCGGGACAGCCAAGAGACCCAGTACTTC.

CDR3 residues: CASSMGARPTDTQYF. The CDR3 DNA follows: TGTGCCAGTAGTATGGGGGCGCGGCCCACAGATACGCAGTATTTT. This chain joins TRBV19 and TRBJ2-3; weak D call: TRBD1 (6 bases). The germline CDR1 and CDR2 sequences are LNHDA and SQIVND (reference sequence). The CDR3 has 15 amino acids. The V end lost 3 bases, the J end lost 2 bases, and 12 bases lay between the germline ends. The whole variable domain, filled in from reference TRBV19 and TRBJ2-3, reads DGGITQSPKYLFRKEGQNVTLSCEQNLNHDAMYWYRQDPGQGLRLIYYSQIVNDFQKGDIAEGYSVSREKKESFPLTVTSAQKNPTAFYLCASSMGARPTDTQYFGPGTRLTVL.